Following are 27 T cell receptor beta chains from one sample sequenced in a study of shared clonotypes between healthy human individuals. The method was immunoSEQ multiplex PCR; TCRdb's version includes in-frame clones alone and lacks a portion of them. The sample has a few million clones, 85% to 95% seen once. The sequencing sample was made of naive CD4+ T cells from PBMCs. Subset here: CD45RA+ positively selected. Receptors originate from a man aged 18 to 35 in good health. Some clones in this sample may be carry-over from other donors' samples.

As to this clone: This CDR3 is also generated by other DNA sequences in the sample. The rearrangement links TRBV6-1 to TRBJ1-5; no clear D gene. Trimming stripped 4 bases from V and 4 bases from J, with 5 bases between. There are 12 residues in the CDR3. The germline V gene has CDR1 MNHNS and CDR2 SASEGT. CDR3 nucleotides: TGTGCCAGCAGTGTCCGGAATCAGCCCCAGCATTTT. It specifies CASSVRNQPQHF.

As for this clone: Other DNA variants within this sample encode the same CDR3. The rearrangement links TRBV2 to TRBJ1-1; 7 bases are a match to TRBD1. The CDR3 sequence is 13 residues long. The germline gives CDR1 SNHLY, CDR2 FYNNEI. V trimming: 6 bases; J trimming: 2 bases; junction bases outside the gene matches: 3. CDR3 in DNA: TGTGCCAGCAGCTACAGGGGCAACACTGAAGCTTTCTTT. It is translated as CASSYRGNTEAFF.

The V call is TRBV7-3, the J call TRBJ2-4; TRBD1 is a possible D gene (6 bases). The CDR3 runs 20 residues. Germline lookup yields CDR1 SGHTA and CDR2 FQGTGA. V was trimmed by 5 bases and J by 5 bases, leaving 31 bases between them. CDR3 sequence: CASSQRTDRPIAGLENIQYF. In DNA, the CDR3 is TGTGCCAGCAGCCAAAGGACCGACAGGCCCATTGCTGGATTGGAAAACATTCAGTACTTC.

V and J are TRBV21-1 and TRBJ2-7; TRBD1 is taken as the D call from the table, unchecked against the DNA. TRBV21-1 is a pseudogene. The CDR3 covers 19 residues. CDR3 sequence reads: CASTPPQGGQKNNSYEQYF. CDR3 coding DNA: TGTGCCAGCACCCCCCCTCAGGGGGGACAGAAAAATAACTCCTACGAGCAGTACTTC.

The chain links TRBV4-2 to TRBJ2-7; D is unclear. The germline V and J ends were trimmed by 0 bases and 6 bases, with 9 bases remaining between them. In germline, CDR1 is LGHNA, CDR2 YNFKEQ. The CDR3 totals 13 residues. The CDR3: CASSQEGAGEQYF. In nucleotides, the CDR3 is TGTGCCAGCAGCCAAGAGGGCGCCGGCGAGCAGTACTTC.

The chain has TRBV7-9 and TRBJ1-3; 8 bases agree with TRBD1. CDR3 length: 15 amino acids. Germline V gives CDR1 SEHNR, CDR2 FQNEAQ (reference sequence). The junction had 6 bases not matched to a gene; V was cut back by 4 bases and J by 4 bases. The CDR3 here is CASSSTRTGGNTIYF. The CDR3 DNA reads as TGTGCCAGCAGCTCAACCCGGACAGGGGGAAACACCATATATTTT.

The chain has TRBV28 and TRBJ2-1, with D tentatively TRBD1 (6 bases). CDR3 length: 16 residues. V dropped 4 bases and J dropped 0 bases, with 13 bases sitting between them. Germline assignment: CDR1 MDHEN and CDR2 SYDVKM. The CDR3: CASSSHTGSSYNEQFF. CDR3 DNA: TGTGCCAGCAGTTCACATACAGGGAGCTCCTACAATGAGCAGTTCTTC.

This clone came up once. This chain connects TRBV28 to TRBJ1-4; D is uncertain. The V end lost 2 bases, the J end lost 6 bases, and 7 bases lay between the germline ends. Germline V lookup: CDR1 MDHEN, CDR2 SYDVKM. The CDR3 is made up of 13 amino acids. Here the CDR3 reads CASSLLTYEKLFF. The CDR3 nucleotides read TGTGCCAGCAGTTTACTGACCTATGAAAAACTGTTTTTT. The whole variable domain, filled in from reference TRBV28 and TRBJ1-4, reads DVKVTQSSRYLVKRTGEKVFLECVQDMDHENMFWYRQDPGLGLRLIYFSYDVKMKEKGDIPEGYSVSREKKERFSLILESASTNQTSMYLCASSLLTYEKLFFGSGTQLSVL.

The rearrangement links TRBV5-1 to TRBJ2-7; possible D gene TRBD2, 5 bases. V lost 4 bases, J lost 0 bases, and 17 bases lay in between. Germline V lookup: CDR1 SGHRS, CDR2 YFSETQ. The CDR3 is 16 residues long. The CDR3 bases are TGCGCCAGCAGCCCCCCAGAGAGGGAGCCCTCCTACGAGCAGTACTTC. This sequence encodes CASSPPEREPSYEQYF.

The rearrangement links TRBV30 to TRBJ1-1; D unclear. CDR1 GTSNPN and CDR2 SVGIG come from the germline V gene (reference sequence). The CDR3 runs to 13 residues. Trimming removed 2 bases from V and 4 bases from J, with 11 bases in between. The CDR3: CAWSRGRATEAFF. CDR3 bases: TGTGCCTGGAGTCGAGGAAGGGCCACTGAAGCTTTCTTT.

The V gene is TRBV6-5, the J gene TRBJ2-4; TRBD2 might be the D (6 bases). Trimming left V 4 bases short and J 6 bases short, with 10 bases between. There are 13 residues in the CDR3. CDR1 is MNHEY and CDR2 is SVGAGI in the germline V gene. The DNA of the CDR3 is TGTGCCAGCAGTTGGAATAGCGGAAACATTCAGTACTTC. Amino acids: CASSWNSGNIQYF.

The V gene is TRBV29-1, the J gene TRBJ1-1; D remains unclear. The germline V gene has CDR1 SQVTM and CDR2 ANQGSEA. Trimming removed 7 bases at V and 0 bases at J, with 9 bases between. The CDR3 covers 12 residues. The CDR3, as DNA: TGCAGCGGGCGATCCATGAACACTGAAGCTTTCTTT. It codes for CSGRSMNTEAFF.

The V and J genes are TRBV13 and TRBJ2-3, with D perhaps matching TRBD2 (6 bases). CDR1 is PRHDT, CDR2 FYEKMQ, per germline (reference sequence). The length of the CDR3 is 17 residues. Trimming shortened V by 3 bases and J by 1 base, and 17 bases separated the two germline ends. The CDR3 here is CASSFHPQGGGTDTQYF. CDR3 nucleotides: TGTGCCAGCAGCTTCCATCCTCAGGGCGGGGGCACAGATACGCAGTATTTT.

In the case of this clone: This specimen includes other DNA sequences encoding the same CDR3. The rearrangement joins TRBV6-5 to TRBJ2-3, with D maybe TRBD2 (7 bases). The germline V gene encodes CDR1 MNHEY and CDR2 SVGAGI. The CDR3 runs to 15 residues. V lost 0 bases to trimming and J lost 1 base, with 8 bases between them. CDR3 sequence (DNA): TGTGCCAGCAGTTACTCGGGGGGGCGCACAGATACGCAGTATTTT. It is translated as CASSYSGGRTDTQYF.

The J gene is TRBJ1-1, the V gene TRBV29-1; 11 bases match TRBD1. The V gene's germline CDR1 is SQVTM and CDR2 ANQGSEA. The ends lost 4 bases at V and 4 bases at J; junction bases unmatched: 14. The CDR3 length is 17 residues. The chain's CDR3 is CSVVHLWTGGAGTEAFF. CDR3 DNA sequence: TGCAGCGTTGTTCATCTCTGGACAGGGGGCGCCGGCACTGAAGCTTTCTTT.

The chain uses TRBV10-3 and TRBJ2-3; 7 nucleotides align to TRBD2. The CDR3 has 13 residues. Germline CDR1 reads ENHRY; CDR2 reads SYGVKD. The V gene end was trimmed by 9 bases and the J gene end by 4 bases; junction bases not matched to a gene: 7. CDR3 protein: CAMGGGPSDTQYF. The DNA of the CDR3 is TGTGCCATGGGGGGAGGGCCATCAGATACGCAGTATTTT.

Notes on this clone: The identical CDR3 is also encoded by other nucleotide sequences in the sample. The chain combines TRBV7-2 with TRBJ2-7; D unresolved. Germline-derived CDR1 and CDR2 are SGHTA and FQGNSA. V lost 5 bases, J lost 4 bases, and 12 bases lay in between. The CDR3 covers 13 residues. CDR3 residues: CASSRLPPYEQYF. The CDR3 DNA reads TGTGCCAGCAGCAGATTACCCCCATACGAGCAGTACTTC.

This chain joins TRBV28 and TRBJ2-2, with 12 bases fitting TRBD2. Germline V gives CDR1 MDHEN, CDR2 SYDVKM. V shed 7 bases and J 5 bases; nucleotides not matched to a gene: 8. The CDR3 is 16 amino acids. The CDR3 spells CASTSPSGRGTGELFF. CDR3 DNA sequence: TGTGCCAGCACAAGTCCTAGCGGGAGGGGGACCGGGGAGCTGTTTTTT.

This clone has only one observation. V and J are TRBV5-6 and TRBJ2-6, with a tentative D call TRBD2 (5 bases). Germline lookup yields CDR1 SGHDT and CDR2 YYEEEE. The CDR3 is 15 residues long. Trimming cost V 4 bases and J 2 bases, with 10 bases left between them. The CDR3 loop is CASSRGMTGANVLTF. CDR3 nucleotide sequence: TGTGCCAGCAGCCGAGGGATGACTGGGGCCAACGTCCTGACTTTC.

A single count supports this clone. The V gene is TRBV19, the J gene TRBJ2-7; 8 nucleotides align to TRBD1. Germline assignment: CDR1 LNHDA and CDR2 SQIVND (reference sequence). Losses at the gene ends were 5 bases for V and 6 bases for J; bases not matched to a gene: 15. This CDR3 is built from 16 residues. CDR3 DNA: TGTGCCAGTAGTTCGCCTTCAGGGGGCCCTTCGGTCGAGCAGTACTTC. Its translation: CASSSPSGGPSVEQYF.

This clone has only one observation. Additional DNA sequences in this sample encode the identical CDR3. The rearrangement links TRBV20-1 to TRBJ2-5; D remains ambiguous. V shed 5 bases and J shed 4 bases, with 8 bases lying between them. The CDR3 consists of 11 residues. CDR1 is DFQATT and CDR2 is SNEGSKA in the germline V gene (reference sequence). The CDR3 protein is CSALGGETQYF. The CDR3 coding sequence is TGCAGTGCTTTGGGTGGAGAGACCCAGTACTTC.

This clone showed up just once. This sample includes further DNA sequences coding for the same CDR3. This chain uses TRBV28 with TRBJ2-1, with D uncertain. The CDR3 runs to 12 residues. The V end lost 1 base, the J end lost 8 bases, and 6 bases lay between the germline ends. From germline, CDR1 is MDHEN and CDR2 SYDVKM. DNA of the CDR3: TGTGCCAGCAGTTTATACGGTGATGAGCAGTTCTTC. It specifies CASSLYGDEQFF.

The V gene is TRBV30, the J gene TRBJ2-7; D may be TRBD1 (6 bases). Trimming took off 0 bases at V and 0 bases at J, with 9 bases between the two ends. CDR1 and CDR2 from the germline V gene are GTSNPN and SVGIG (reference sequence). The CDR3 covers 14 residues. The DNA for the CDR3 is TGTGCCTGGAGTGTACTGGGGGCCTCCTACGAGCAGTACTTC. Translated, it gives CAWSVLGASYEQYF.

This clone has only one observation. The chain is built from TRBV5-8 and TRBJ1-4; D perhaps matches TRBD1 (6 bases). Looked up from germline, CDR1 is SGHTS and CDR2 is YDEGEE. Trimming shortened V by 8 bases and J by 4 bases, and 12 bases separated the two germline ends. This CDR3 has 13 residues. This chain's CDR3 is CARPGALNEKLFF. The CDR3 bases are TGTGCCAGACCAGGGGCCCTTAATGAAAAACTGTTTTTT.

The V call is TRBV7-9, the J call TRBJ1-4; 7 bases are shared with TRBD1. J gave up 8 bases and V 1 base, and 7 bases lay outside the gene matches. Germline CDR1 reads SEHNR; CDR2 reads FQNEAQ (reference sequence). CDR3 size: 15 residues. CDR3 loop: CASSLGAGGDEKLFF. The CDR3, as DNA: TGTGCCAGCAGCTTAGGTGCAGGGGGAGACGAAAAACTGTTTTTT.

The gene calls are TRBV27 and TRBJ2-7; 7 positions agree with TRBD1. Germline V gene sequence: CDR1 MNHEY, CDR2 SMNVEV (reference sequence). V was pared by 8 bases and J by 1 base, with 17 bases of the junction left unmatched. The CDR3 totals 17 residues. CDR3 in DNA: TGTGCCAGCTCCATCAGACAGGGCCCGTCTATGTCCTACGAGCAGTACTTC. Protein product: CASSIRQGPSMSYEQYF.

The chain has TRBV27 and TRBJ2-3; D perhaps matches TRBD2 (6 bases). The CDR3 totals 15 residues. The germline V gene encodes CDR1 MNHEY and CDR2 SMNVEV (reference sequence). Trimming left V 5 bases short and J 4 bases short, with 16 bases between. The CDR3 DNA reads as TGTGCCAGCAGTCCGAGATCGACTAGACCAGATACGCAGTATTTT. Protein sequence: CASSPRSTRPDTQYF.